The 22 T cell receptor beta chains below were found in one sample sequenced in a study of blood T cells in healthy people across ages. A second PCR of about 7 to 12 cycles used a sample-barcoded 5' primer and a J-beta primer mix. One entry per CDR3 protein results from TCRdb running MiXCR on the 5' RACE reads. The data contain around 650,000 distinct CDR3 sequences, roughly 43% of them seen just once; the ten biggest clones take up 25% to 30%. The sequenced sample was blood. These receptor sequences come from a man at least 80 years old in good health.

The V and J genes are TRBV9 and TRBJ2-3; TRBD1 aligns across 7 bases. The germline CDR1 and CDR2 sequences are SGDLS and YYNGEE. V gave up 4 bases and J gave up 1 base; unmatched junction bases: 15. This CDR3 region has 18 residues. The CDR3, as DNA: TGTGCCAGCAGCATCAGAGGATTATCCGGACAGGGCACAGATACGCAGTATTTT. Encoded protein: CASSIRGLSGQGTDTQYF. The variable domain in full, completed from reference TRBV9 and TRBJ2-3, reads DSGVTQTPKHLITATGQRVTLRCSPRSGDLSVYWYQQSLDQGLQFLIQYYNGEERAKGNILERFSAQQFPDLHSELNLSSLELGDSALYFCASSIRGLSGQGTDTQYFGPGTRLTVL.

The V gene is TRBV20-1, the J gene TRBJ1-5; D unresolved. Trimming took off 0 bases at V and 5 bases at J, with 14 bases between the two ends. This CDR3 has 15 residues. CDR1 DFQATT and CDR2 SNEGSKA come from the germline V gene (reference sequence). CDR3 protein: CSAREPARPDQPQHF. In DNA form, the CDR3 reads TGCAGTGCTAGAGAGCCGGCCCGGCCGGATCAGCCCCAGCATTTT.

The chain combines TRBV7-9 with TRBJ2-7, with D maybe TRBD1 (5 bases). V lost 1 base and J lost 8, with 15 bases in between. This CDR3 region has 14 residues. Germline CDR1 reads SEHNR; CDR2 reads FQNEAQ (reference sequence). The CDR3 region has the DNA TGTGCCAGCAGCTTAGAGGCAACAGGAGCTCAGCAGTACTTC. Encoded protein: CASSLEATGAQQYF. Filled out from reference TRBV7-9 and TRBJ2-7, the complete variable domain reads DTGVSQNPRHKITKRGQNVTFRCDPISEHNRLYWYRQTLGQGPEFLTYFQNEAQLEKSRLLSDRFSAERPKGSFSTLEIQRTEQGDSAMYLCASSLEATGAQQYFGPGTRLTVT.

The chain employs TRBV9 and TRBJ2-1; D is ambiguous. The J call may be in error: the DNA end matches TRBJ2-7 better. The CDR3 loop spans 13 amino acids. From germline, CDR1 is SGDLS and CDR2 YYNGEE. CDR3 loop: CASSVEAYNEQYF. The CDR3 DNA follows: TGTGCCAGCAGCGTAGAAGCCTACAATGAGCAGTACTTC.

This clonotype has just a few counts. The CDR3 region is CASTQDRGYEQYF. The CDR3 region has the DNA TGTGCCAGCACCCAGGACAGGGGTTACGAGCAGTACTTC. The chain is built from TRBV6-5 and TRBJ2-7; the match to TRBD1 covers 9 bases. CDR1 is MNHEY and CDR2 is SVGAGI in the germline V gene. The CDR3 is made up of 13 amino acids. Trimming took 7 bases from V and 4 from J; bases not matched to a gene: 5.

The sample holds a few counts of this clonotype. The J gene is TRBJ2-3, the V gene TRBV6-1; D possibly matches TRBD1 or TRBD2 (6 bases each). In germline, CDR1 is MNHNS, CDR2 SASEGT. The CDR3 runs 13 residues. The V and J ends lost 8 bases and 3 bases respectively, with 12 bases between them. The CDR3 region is CASRLGGTDTQYF. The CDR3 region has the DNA TGTGCCAGCCGACTAGGGGGGACAGATACGCAGTATTTT.

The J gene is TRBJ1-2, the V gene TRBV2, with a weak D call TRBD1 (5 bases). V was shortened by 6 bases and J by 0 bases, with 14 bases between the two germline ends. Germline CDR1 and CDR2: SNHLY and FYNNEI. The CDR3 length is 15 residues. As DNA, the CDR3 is TGTGCCAGCAGCGGGGGACGGAAAGCTAACTATGGCTACACCTTC. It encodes CASSGGRKANYGYTF. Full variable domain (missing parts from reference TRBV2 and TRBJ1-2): EPEVTQTPSHQVTQMGQEVILRCVPISNHLYFYWYRQILGQKVEFLVSFYNNEISEKSEIFDDQFSVERPDGSNFTLKIRSTKLEDSAMYFCASSGGRKANYGYTFGSGTRLTVV.

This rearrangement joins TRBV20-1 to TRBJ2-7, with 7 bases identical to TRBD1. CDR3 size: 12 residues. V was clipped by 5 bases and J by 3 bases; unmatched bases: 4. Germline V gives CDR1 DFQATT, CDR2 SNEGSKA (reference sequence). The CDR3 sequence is CSAQDRHYEQYF. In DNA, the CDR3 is TGCAGTGCTCAGGACAGGCACTACGAGCAGTACTTC.

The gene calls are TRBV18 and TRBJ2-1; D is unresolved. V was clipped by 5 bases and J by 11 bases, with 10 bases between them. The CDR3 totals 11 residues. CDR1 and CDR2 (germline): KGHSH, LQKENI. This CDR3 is CASSVDFQQFF. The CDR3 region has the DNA TGTGCCAGCTCAGTGGATTTTCAGCAGTTCTTC.

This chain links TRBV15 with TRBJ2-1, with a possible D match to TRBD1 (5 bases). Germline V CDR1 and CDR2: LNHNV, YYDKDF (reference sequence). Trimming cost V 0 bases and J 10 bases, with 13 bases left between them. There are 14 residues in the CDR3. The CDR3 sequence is CATSRDLTAGEQFF. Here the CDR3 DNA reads TGTGCCACCAGCAGAGACCTGACAGCAGGGGAGCAGTTCTTC.

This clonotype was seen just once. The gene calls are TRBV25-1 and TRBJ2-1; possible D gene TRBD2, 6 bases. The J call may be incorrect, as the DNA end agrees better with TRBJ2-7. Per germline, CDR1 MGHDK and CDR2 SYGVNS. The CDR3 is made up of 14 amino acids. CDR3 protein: CASGTSMIRNEQYF. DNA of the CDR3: TGTGCCAGCGGTACTAGCATGATTCGCAATGAGCAGTACTTC.

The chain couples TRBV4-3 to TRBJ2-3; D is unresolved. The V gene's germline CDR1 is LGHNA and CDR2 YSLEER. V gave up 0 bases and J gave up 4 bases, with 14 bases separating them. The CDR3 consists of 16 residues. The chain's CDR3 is CASSQDVAVGPDTQYF. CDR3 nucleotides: TGCGCCAGCAGCCAAGATGTCGCAGTTGGGCCAGATACGCAGTATTTT.

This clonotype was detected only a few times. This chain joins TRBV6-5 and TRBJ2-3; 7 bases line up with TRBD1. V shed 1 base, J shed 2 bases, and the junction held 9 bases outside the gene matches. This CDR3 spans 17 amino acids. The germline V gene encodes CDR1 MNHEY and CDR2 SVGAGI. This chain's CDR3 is CASSYLRKGADTDTQYF. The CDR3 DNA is TGTGCCAGCAGTTACTTGAGGAAGGGGGCCGACACAGATACGCAGTATTTT.

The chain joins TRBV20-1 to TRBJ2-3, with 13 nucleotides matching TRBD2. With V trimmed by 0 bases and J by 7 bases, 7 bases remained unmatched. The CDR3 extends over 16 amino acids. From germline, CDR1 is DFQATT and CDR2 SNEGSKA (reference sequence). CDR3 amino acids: CSAREGLAGKSNTQYF. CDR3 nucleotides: TGCAGTGCTAGAGAGGGACTAGCGGGGAAATCAAATACGCAGTATTTT.

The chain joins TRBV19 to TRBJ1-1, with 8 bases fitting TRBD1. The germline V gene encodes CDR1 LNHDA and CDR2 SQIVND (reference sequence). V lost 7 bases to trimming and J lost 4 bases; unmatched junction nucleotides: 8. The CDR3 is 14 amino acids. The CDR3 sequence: CASTYDRGGTEAFF. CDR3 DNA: TGTGCCAGTACTTACGACAGGGGAGGCACTGAAGCTTTCTTT.

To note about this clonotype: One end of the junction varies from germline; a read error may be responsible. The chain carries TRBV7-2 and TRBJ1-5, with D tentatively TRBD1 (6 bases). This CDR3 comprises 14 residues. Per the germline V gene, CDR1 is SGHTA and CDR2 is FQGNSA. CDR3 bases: TGTGCCGGCAGTCCGGGGGGCCCAGGTCAGCCCCAGCATTTT. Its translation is CAGSPGGPGQPQHF. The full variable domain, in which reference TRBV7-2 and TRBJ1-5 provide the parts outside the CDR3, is GAGVSQSPSNKVTEKGKDVELRCDPISGHTALYWYRQSLGQGLEFLIYFQGNSAPDKSGLPSDRFSAERTGGSVSTLTIQRTQQEDSAVYLCAGSPGGPGQPQHFGDGTRLSIL.

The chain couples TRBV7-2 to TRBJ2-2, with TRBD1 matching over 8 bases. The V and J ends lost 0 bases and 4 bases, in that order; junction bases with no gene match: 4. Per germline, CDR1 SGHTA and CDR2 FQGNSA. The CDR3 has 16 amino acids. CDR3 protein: CASSLARTGSTGELFF. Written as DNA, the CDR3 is TGTGCCAGCAGCTTAGCTCGGACAGGGAGCACCGGGGAGCTGTTTTTT.

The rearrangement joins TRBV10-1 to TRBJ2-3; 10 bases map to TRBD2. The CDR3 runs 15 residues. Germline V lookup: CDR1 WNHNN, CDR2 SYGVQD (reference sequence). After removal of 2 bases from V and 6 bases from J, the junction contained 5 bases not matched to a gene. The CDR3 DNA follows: TGCGCCAGCAGTGAGACTAGCGGGGTTGGGGATACGCAGTATTTT. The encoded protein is CASSETSGVGDTQYF.

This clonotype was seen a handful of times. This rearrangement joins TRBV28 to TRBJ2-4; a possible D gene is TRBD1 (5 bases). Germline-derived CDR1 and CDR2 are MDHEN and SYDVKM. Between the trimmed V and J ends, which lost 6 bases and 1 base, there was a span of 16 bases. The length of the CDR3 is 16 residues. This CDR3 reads CASSQTQGQAKNIQYF. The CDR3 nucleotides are TGTGCCAGCAGCCAAACCCAGGGTCAGGCCAAAAACATTCAGTACTTC.

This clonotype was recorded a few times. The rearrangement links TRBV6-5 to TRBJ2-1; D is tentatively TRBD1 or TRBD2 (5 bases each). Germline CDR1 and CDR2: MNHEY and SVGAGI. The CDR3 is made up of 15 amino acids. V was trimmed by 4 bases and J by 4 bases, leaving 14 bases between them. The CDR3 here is CASSLGPSKYNEQFF. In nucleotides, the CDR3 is TGTGCCAGCAGTTTGGGACCGTCAAAGTACAATGAGCAGTTCTTC.

The CDR3, as DNA: TGCAGTGCCCCTGGGCAGATGAGGGTGGAGACCCAGTACTTC. Its translation is CSAPGQMRVETQYF. V is TRBV20-1 and J is TRBJ2-5; D is perhaps TRBD2 (5 bases). CDR1 is DFQATT and CDR2 is SNEGSKA in the germline V gene (reference sequence). This CDR3 contains 14 residues. V was shortened by 6 bases and J by 5 bases, with 19 bases between the two germline ends.

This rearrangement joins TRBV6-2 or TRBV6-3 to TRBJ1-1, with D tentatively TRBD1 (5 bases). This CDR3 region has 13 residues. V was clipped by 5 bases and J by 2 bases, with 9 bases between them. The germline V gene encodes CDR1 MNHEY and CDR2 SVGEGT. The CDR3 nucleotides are TGTGCCAGCAGTGACGGGACTAACACTGAAGCTTTCTTT. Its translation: CASSDGTNTEAFF.